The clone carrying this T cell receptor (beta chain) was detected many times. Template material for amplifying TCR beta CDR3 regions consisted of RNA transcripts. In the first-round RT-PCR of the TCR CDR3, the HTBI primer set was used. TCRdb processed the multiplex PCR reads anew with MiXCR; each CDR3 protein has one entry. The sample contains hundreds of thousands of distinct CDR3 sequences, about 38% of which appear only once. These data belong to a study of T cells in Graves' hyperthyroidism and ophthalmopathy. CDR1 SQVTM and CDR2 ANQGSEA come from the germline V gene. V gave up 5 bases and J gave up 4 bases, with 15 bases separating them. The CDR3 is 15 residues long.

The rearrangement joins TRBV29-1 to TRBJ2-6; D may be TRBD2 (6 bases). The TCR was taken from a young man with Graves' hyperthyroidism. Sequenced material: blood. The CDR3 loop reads CSVPGLSTGANVLTF. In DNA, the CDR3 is TGCAGCGTTCCGGGACTCTCGACCGGGGCCAACGTCCTGACTTTC.